A selection of T cell receptor beta chains follows, all from one sample in a study of monozygotic twins with inflammatory bowel disease. TCRdb reworked the 5' RACE reads into one entry per CDR3 protein, no DNA. The sample features about 300,000 distinct CDR3 sequences, with 5% to 6% in its top ten. The specimen sequenced was blood. All receptors come from a human donor with ulcerative colitis or Crohn's disease, or a healthy co-twin of an affected twin (not recorded which). Each CDR3 is given with its conserved first and last residue.

j_call v_call cdr3_aa
TRBJ2-7 TRBV10-3 CATRLAGNYEQYF
TRBJ2-1 TRBV15 CATSRGTGTNLRDEQFF
TRBJ2-1 TRBV9 CASSVAGGLVNEQFF
TRBJ1-3 TRBV7-3 CASSRGGGSGNTIYF
TRBJ2-5 TRBV6-5 CASSYSYRVSSASETQYF
TRBJ2-5 TRBV28 CASSPPYRETQYF
TRBJ2-6 TRBV14 CASKPPGTGANVLTF
TRBJ2-5 TRBV20-1 CSARVTVQETQYF
TRBJ2-7 TRBV6-1 CASSEEEGLRFEQYF
TRBJ1-5 TRBV5-1 CASSLVPQGINQPQHF
TRBJ1-6 TRBV12-3/TRBV12-4 CASSPRGGQPNSPLHF
TRBJ2-7 TRBV12-3/TRBV12-4 CASSPLGFEQYF
TRBJ1-2 TRBV24-1 CATSDWAYGYTF
TRBJ1-6 TRBV27 CASSLSRDRGRSGNSPLHF
TRBJ1-1 TRBV5-1 CASSADRGRGAFF
TRBJ2-3 TRBV7-3 CASSPGGSRDTQYF
TRBJ1-6 TRBV7-2 CASSLQANWGYNSPLHF
TRBJ2-1 TRBV5-1 CASSSSGGSYNEQFF
TRBJ2-6 TRBV29-1 CSVTGPSGANVLTF
TRBJ2-2 TRBV5-5 CASSGDGPNTGELFF
TRBJ2-7 TRBV2 CASTKGTGFREQYF
TRBJ1-5 TRBV5-1 CASSLTGQRNQPQHF
TRBJ2-7 TRBV28 CASSQALGQYF
TRBJ2-7 TRBV10-3 CAISNYPVEQYF
TRBJ2-5 TRBV11-2 CASSSTSGGVGGRETQYF
TRBJ2-2 TRBV12-3/TRBV12-4 CASSRTGQNAGELFF
TRBJ2-3 TRBV20-1 CSALLGGNTDTQYF
TRBJ2-1 TRBV4-3 CASSQERSSGGANEQFF